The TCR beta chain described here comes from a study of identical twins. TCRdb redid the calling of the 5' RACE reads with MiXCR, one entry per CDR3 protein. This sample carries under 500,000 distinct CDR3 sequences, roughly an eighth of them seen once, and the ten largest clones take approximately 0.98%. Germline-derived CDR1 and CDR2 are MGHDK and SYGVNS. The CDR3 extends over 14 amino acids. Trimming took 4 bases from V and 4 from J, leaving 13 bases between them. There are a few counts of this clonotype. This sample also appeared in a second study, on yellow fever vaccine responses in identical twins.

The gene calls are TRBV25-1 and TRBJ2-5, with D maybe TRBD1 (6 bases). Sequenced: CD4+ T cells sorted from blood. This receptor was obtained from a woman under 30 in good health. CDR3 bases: TGTGCCAGCAGTGCAGGGGTCGGAAGAGAGACCCAGTACTTC. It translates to CASSAGVGRETQYF. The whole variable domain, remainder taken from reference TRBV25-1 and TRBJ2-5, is EADIYQTPRYLVIGTGKKITLECSQTMGHDKMYWYQQDPGMELHLIHYSYGVNSTEKGDLSSESTVSRIRTEHFPLTLESARPSHTSQYLCASSAGVGRETQYFGPGTRLLVL.